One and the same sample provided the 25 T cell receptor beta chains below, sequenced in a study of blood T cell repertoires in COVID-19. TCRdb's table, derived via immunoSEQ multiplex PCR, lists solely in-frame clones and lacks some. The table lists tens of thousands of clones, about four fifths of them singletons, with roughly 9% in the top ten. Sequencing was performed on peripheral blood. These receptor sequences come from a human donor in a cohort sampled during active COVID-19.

DNA for the CDR3: TGTGCCAGCAGCGTAGGGGGGCGGACTGGCGAGCAGTTCTTC. Its translation is CASSVGGRTGEQFF. The chain recombines TRBV9 with TRBJ2-1; weak D call: TRBD1 (6 bases). This CDR3 region has 14 residues. The germline gives CDR1 SGDLS, CDR2 YYNGEE. The germline V and J ends were trimmed by 0 bases and 10 bases, with 14 bases remaining between them.

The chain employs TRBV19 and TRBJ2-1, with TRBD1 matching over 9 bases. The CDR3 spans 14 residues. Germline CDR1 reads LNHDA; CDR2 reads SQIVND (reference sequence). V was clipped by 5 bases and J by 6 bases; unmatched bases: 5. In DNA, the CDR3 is TGTGCCAGTAGTCCTCAGACAGGGGGCAATGAGCAGTTCTTC. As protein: CASSPQTGGNEQFF.

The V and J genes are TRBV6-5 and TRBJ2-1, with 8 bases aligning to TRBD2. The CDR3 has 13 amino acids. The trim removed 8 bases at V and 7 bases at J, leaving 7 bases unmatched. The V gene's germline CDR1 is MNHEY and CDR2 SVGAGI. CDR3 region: CASGRGGWNEQFF. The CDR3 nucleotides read TGTGCCAGCGGCCGGGGGGGATGGAATGAGCAGTTCTTC.

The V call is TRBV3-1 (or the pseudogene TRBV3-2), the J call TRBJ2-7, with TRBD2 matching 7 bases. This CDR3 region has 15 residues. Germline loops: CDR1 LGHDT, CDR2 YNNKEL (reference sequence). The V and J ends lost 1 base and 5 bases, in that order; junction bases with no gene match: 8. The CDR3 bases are TGTGCCAGCAGCCAAGGGACTAGTATGATGGACGAGCAGTACTTC. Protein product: CASSQGTSMMDEQYF.

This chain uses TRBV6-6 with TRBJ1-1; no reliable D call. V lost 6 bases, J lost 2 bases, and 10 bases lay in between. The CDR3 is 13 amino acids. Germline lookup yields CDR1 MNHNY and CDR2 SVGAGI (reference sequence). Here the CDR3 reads CASSQPGNTEAFF. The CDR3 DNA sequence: TGTGCCAGCAGCCAACCGGGAAACACTGAAGCTTTCTTT.

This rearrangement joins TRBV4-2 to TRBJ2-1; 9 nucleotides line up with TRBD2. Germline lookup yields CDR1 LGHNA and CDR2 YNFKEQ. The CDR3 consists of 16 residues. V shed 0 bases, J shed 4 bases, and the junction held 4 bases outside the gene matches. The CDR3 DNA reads TGTGCCAGCAGCCAAGAACCGCGGGGGGGGTACAATGAGCAGTTCTTC. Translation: CASSQEPRGGYNEQFF.

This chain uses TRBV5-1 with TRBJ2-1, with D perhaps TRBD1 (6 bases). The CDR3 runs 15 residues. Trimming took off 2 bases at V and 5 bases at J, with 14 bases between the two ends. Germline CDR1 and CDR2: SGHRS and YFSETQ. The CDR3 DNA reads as TGCGCCAGCAGCTTACCGAACAGGGAGAACAATGAGCAGTTCTTC. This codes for CASSLPNRENNEQFF.

CDR3 amino acids: CASSFPLGTGETEAFF. CDR3 nucleotide sequence: TGTGCCAGCAGCTTCCCACTGGGGACAGGGGAAACTGAAGCTTTCTTT. V and J are TRBV7-9 and TRBJ1-1, with 10 bases matching TRBD1. The ends lost 3 bases at V and 5 bases at J; junction bases unmatched: 9. Germline V gene sequence: CDR1 SEHNR, CDR2 FQNEAQ (reference sequence). CDR3 length: 16 amino acids. Together with reference TRBV7-9 and TRBJ1-1, the CDR3 gives the full variable domain: DTGVSQNPRHKITKRGQNVTFRCDPISEHNRLYWYRQTLGQGPEFLTYFQNEAQLEKSRLLSDRFSAERPKGSFSTLEIQRTEQGDSAMYLCASSFPLGTGETEAFFGQGTRLTVV.

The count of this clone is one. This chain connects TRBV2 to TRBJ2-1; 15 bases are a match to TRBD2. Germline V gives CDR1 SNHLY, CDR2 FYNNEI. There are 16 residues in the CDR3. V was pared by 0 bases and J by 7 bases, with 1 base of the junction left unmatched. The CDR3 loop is CASSEAGTSGRNEQFF. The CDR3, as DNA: TGTGCCAGCAGTGAAGCAGGGACTAGCGGGAGGAATGAGCAGTTCTTC.

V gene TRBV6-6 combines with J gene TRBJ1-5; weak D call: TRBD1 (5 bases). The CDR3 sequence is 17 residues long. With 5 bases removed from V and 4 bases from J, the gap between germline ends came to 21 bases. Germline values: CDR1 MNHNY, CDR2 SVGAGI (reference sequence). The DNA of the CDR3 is TGTGCCAGCAGTCAGACCCCGGAGGGGCGAGGAAATCAGCCCCAGCATTTT. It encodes CASSQTPEGRGNQPQHF.

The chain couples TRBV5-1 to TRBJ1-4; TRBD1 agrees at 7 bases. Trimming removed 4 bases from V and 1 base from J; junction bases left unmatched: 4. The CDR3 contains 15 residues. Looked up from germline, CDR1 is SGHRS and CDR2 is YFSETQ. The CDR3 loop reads CASSGDSRTNEKLFF. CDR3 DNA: TGCGCCAGCAGCGGGGACAGCCGAACTAATGAAAAACTGTTTTTT. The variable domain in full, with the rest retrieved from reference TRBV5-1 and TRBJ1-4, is KAGVTQTPRYLIKTRGQQVTLSCSPISGHRSVSWYQQTPGQGLQFLFEYFSETQRNKGNFPGRFSGRQFSNSRSEMNVSTLELGDSALYLCASSGDSRTNEKLFFGSGTQLSVL.

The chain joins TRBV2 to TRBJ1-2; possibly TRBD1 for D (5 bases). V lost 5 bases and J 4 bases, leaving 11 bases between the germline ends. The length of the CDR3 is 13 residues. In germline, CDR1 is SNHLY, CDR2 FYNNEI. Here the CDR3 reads CASSQGRSYGYTF. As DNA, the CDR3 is TGTGCCAGCAGTCAGGGCCGGAGCTATGGCTACACCTTC.

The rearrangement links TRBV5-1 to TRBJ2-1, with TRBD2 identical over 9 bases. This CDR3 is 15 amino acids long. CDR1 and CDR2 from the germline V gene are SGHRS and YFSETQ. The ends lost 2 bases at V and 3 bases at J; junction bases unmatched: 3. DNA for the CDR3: TGCGCCAGCAGCTTAGCGGGAGGACTCTACAATGAGCAGTTCTTC. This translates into CASSLAGGLYNEQFF.

The CDR3 bases are TGTGCCAGCAGTCTCGGGGAAGTTATAGCGGTCTTCCCCCCAAGCTCCTACGAGCAGTACTTC. Translating gives CASSLGEVIAVFPPSSYEQYF. The rearrangement joins TRBV9 to TRBJ2-7, with TRBD2 as a possible D gene (6 bases). The CDR3 is made up of 21 amino acids. Trimming removed 5 bases at V and 0 bases at J, with 33 bases between. Germline assignment: CDR1 SGDLS and CDR2 YYNGEE.

CDR3 in DNA: TGTGCCAGCAGCTTATTTGGACAGGGGGCTGCCCAAAACACTGAAGCTTTCTTT. This encodes CASSLFGQGAAQNTEAFF. The rearrangement links TRBV7-6 to TRBJ1-1, with 11 positions matching TRBD1. The germline V gene has CDR1 SGHVS and CDR2 FNYEAQ. The CDR3 has 18 residues. The junction had 10 bases not matched to a gene; V was cut back by 2 bases and J by 2 bases.

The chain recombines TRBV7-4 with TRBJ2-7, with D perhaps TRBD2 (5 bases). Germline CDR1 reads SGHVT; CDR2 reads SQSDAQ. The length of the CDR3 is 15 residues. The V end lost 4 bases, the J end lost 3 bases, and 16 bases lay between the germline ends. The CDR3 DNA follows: TGTGCCAGCAGCTGTAAGGGAGTCCCACGCTACGAGCAGTACTTC. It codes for CASSCKGVPRYEQYF.

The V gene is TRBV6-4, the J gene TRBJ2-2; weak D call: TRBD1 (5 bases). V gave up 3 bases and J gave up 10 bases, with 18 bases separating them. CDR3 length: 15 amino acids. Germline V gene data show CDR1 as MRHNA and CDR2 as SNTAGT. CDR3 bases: TGTGCCAGCAGTGAAGGGGTAGGGGAATTCGAGGAGCTGTTTTTT. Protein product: CASSEGVGEFEELFF.

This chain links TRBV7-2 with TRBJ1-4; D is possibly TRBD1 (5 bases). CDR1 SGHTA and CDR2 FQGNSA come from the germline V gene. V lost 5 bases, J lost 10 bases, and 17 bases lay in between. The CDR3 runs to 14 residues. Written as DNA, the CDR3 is TGTGCCAGCAGCCCCGGCAGGGAGGTTGCAAAACTGTTTTTT. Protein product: CASSPGREVAKLFF.

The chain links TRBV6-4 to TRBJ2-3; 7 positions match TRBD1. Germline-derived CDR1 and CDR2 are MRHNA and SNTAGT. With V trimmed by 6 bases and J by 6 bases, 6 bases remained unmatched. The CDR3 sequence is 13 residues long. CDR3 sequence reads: CASSVDRADTQYF. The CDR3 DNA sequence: TGTGCCAGCAGCGTCGACAGGGCGGATACGCAGTATTTT.

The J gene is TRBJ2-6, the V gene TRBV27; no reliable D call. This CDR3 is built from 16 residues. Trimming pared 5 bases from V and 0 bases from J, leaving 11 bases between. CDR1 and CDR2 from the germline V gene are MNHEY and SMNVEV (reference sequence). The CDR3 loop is CASSNSLSSGANVLTF. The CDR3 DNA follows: TGTGCCAGCAGTAACAGCCTTAGCTCTGGGGCCAACGTCCTGACTTTC.

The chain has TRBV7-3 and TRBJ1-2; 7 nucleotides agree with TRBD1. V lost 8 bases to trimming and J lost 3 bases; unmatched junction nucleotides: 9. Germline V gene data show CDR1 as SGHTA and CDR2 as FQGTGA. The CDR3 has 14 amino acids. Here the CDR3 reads CASGQTGSDYGYTF. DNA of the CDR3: TGTGCCAGCGGTCAGACAGGGAGTGACTATGGCTACACCTTC.

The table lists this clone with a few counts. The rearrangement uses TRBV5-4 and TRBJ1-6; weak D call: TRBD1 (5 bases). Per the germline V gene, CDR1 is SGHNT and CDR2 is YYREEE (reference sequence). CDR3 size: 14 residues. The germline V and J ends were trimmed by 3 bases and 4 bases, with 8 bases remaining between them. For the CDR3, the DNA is TGTGCCAGCAGCTCCCGACAGTATAATTCACCCCTCCACTTT. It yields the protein CASSSRQYNSPLHF. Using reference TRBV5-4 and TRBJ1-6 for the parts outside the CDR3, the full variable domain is ETGVTQSPTHLIKTRGQQVTLRCSSQSGHNTVSWYQQALGQGPQFIFQYYREEENGRGNFPPRFSGLQFPNYSSELNVNALELDDSALYLCASSSRQYNSPLHFGNGTRLTVT.

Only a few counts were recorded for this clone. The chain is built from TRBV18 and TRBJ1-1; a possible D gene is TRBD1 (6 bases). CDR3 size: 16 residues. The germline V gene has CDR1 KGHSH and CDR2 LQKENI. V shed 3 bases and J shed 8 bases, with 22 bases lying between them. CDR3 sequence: CASSPRSDWAGEEAFF. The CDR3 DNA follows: TGTGCCAGCTCACCGCGAAGCGACTGGGCAGGGGAGGAAGCTTTCTTT.

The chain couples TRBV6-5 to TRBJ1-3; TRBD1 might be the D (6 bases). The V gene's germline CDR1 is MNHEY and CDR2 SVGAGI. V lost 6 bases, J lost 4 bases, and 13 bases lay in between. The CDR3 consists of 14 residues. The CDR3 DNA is TGTGCCAGCAGATCACAGGGAGCAGGAAACACCATATATTTT. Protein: CASRSQGAGNTIYF.

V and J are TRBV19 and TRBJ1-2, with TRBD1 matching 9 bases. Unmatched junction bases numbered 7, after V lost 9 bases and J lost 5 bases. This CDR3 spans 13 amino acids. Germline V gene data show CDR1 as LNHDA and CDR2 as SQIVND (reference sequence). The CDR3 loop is CASSAGQGYGYTF. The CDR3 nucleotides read TGTGCCAGCTCAGCCGGACAGGGGTATGGCTACACCTTC. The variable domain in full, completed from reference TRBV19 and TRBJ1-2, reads DGGITQSPKYLFRKEGQNVTLSCEQNLNHDAMYWYRQDPGQGLRLIYYSQIVNDFQKGDIAEGYSVSREKKESFPLTVTSAQKNPTAFYLCASSAGQGYGYTFGSGTRLTVV.